This TCR beta chain was obtained from a study of cytomegalovirus exposure and HLA in healthy donors. Vbeta (60) and Jbeta (13) primers were used in the PCR. The repertoire was sequenced with immunoSEQ multiplex PCR; TCRdb's copy has only in-frame clones and lacks some. This sample yields approximately 210,000 clones, of which 79% are seen a single time; 1.6% belongs to the top ten. CDR3 length: 15 amino acids. With 1 base clipped from V and 5 bases from J, the junction kept 7 bases outside the gene matches. The germline V gene encodes CDR1 LNHDA and CDR2 SQIVND (reference sequence). This clonotype was sampled from a woman between 45 and 60 years old in good health and CMV-seronegative. The chain joins TRBV19 to TRBJ2-5; 7 bases are shared with TRBD1. The sequencing input was PBMCs. This chain's CDR3 is CASSIAKGAGETQYF. DNA of the CDR3: TGTGCCAGTAGTATAGCAAAGGGGGCTGGTGAGACCCAGTACTTC.